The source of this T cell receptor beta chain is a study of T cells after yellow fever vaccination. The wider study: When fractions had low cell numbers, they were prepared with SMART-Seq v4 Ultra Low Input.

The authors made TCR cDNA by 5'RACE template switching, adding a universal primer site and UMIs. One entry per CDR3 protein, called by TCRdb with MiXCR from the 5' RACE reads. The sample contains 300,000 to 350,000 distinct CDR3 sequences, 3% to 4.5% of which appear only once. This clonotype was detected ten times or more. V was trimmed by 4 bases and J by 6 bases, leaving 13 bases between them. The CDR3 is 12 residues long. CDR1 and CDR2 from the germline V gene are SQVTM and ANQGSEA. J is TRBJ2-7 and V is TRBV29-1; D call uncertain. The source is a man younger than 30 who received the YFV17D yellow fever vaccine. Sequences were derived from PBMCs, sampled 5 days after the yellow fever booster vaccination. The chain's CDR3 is CSVVRTSGEQYF. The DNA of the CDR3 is TGCAGCGTTGTTCGGACCTCCGGCGAGCAGTACTTC.